This T cell receptor beta chain was observed in a study of radiotherapy plus CTLA-4 blockade in lung cancer (dated by TCRdb to 2016 to 2018). For the wider study: Among enrolled patients, 15% to 20% had an objective response and 31% reached disease control. What the study reported, not specific to this receptor: After treatment with radiotherapy and ipilimumab, TCR clones that originated in tumors expanded in peripheral blood. The strongest predictors of response were reported to be early dynamic shifts in blood T cell clones along with a rise in serum interferon-beta following radiation.

A remark on this clone: The antigen it binds to is not known. The record has no base qualities; no much larger clone is one base away.

The study tested focal radiation therapy combined with CTLA-4 blockade (ipilimumab) in patients with chemo-refractory metastatic non-small-cell lung cancer. Receptor libraries were prepared by the immunoSEQ multiplex PCR assay. TCRdb re-hosts the immuneACCESS table, in-frame sequences only. Its copies lack some clones; in the studies checked, an unresolved V gene accounts for under half of them, and the cause for the rest is not known. Recorded for this sample are some 66,000 clones; about 85% of them occurred a single time. Of the sample, 3.5% to 5% falls within the top ten clones. V is pruned by 7 bases and J by 3 bases, leaving 1 base of the junction without a gene match. CDR1 and CDR2, looked up from the germline V gene (reference sequence), are LNHDA and SQIVND. The cysteine opens and the phenylalanine closes a CDR3 of 15 amino acids. Only the CDR3 portion is preserved as DNA: 45 bases, with reading frame beginning at the first base.

The TCR comes from a human donor with non-small cell lung cancer who had a partial response to radiotherapy plus ipilimumab. This sequence uses TRBV19 and TRBJ2-2; TRBD2 lines up with 14 middle nucleotides. Specimen: peripheral blood, collected from a patient treated with radiotherapy plus ipilimumab. The CDR3 is CASKGLAGDTGELFF. The bases read TGTGCCAGTAAGGGACTAGCGGGGGACACCGGGGAGCTGTTTTTT.